This TCR beta chain was sequenced in a study of identical twins. This clonotype appeared many times. TCRdb processed the 5' RACE reads anew with MiXCR; each CDR3 protein has one entry. The sample holds some 1,700,000 distinct CDR3 sequences; about 30% are singletons and the top ten take approximately 0.25%. CDR1 and CDR2 (germline): MNHNS, SASEGT. The CDR3 contains 12 residues. Trimming took off 1 base at V and 8 bases at J, with 5 bases between the two ends. Material for sequencing was cord blood. The clonotype comes from a newborn girl in good health. V and J are TRBV6-1 and TRBJ1-4; D possibly corresponds to TRBD1 (5 bases). The CDR3 DNA reads TGTGCCAGCAGTGAAGAGGGGGAAAAACTGTTTTTT. This gives the protein CASSEEGEKLFF.